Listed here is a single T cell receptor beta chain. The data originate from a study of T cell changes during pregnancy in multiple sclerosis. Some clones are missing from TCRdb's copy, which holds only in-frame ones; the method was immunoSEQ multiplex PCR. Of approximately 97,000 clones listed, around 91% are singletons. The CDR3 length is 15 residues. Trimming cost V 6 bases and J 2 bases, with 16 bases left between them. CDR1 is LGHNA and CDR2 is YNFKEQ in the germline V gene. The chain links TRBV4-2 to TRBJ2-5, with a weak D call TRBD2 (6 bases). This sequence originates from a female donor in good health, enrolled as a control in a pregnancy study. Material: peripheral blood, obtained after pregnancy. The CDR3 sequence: CASSPKGRKQETQYF. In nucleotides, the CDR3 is TGTGCCAGCAGTCCTAAGGGGAGGAAACAAGAGACCCAGTACTTC.